Listed below are T cell receptor beta chains from one sample, sequenced in a study of T cell repertoires in cytomegalovirus infection. TCRdb re-analysed the reads in MiXCR, keeping a single row per CDR3 protein. The sample records a few hundred thousand distinct CDR3 sequences, about a quarter being singletons. Material for sequencing was PBMCs. The receptors come from a human donor in good health (CMV status not recorded). Some clones in this sample may be carry-over from other donors' samples. Both conserved end residues are part of each CDR3. The order of the fields is D gene, J gene, CDR3 length, V gene, clone size, CDR3 DNA, CDR3 protein. The D gene is left open where the match is weak. Clone size is shown for a subset of rows, as once, few, many or a class of expanded clone.

d_gene: TRBD2; j_gene: TRBJ2-3; len: 16; v_gene: TRBV6-2/TRBV6-3; abundance: many; CDR3nt: TGTGCCAGCAGTTACGCGACTAGCGGGAGTGCAGATACGCAGTATTTT; CDR3aa: CASSYATSGSADTQYF
d_gene: TRBD2; j_gene: TRBJ2-2; len: 15; v_gene: TRBV11-2; abundance: -; CDR3nt: TGTGCCAGCAGCTTAGATCTAGCGGTGGCCGGGGAGCTGTTTTTT; CDR3aa: CASSLDLAVAGELFF
d_gene: TRBD1; j_gene: TRBJ2-2; len: 17; v_gene: TRBV12-3/TRBV12-4; abundance: -; CDR3nt: TGTGCCAGCAGTAGTTGGACAGGGGTCAAAAACACCGGGGAGCTGTTTTTT; CDR3aa: CASSSWTGVKNTGELFF
d_gene: TRBD1; j_gene: TRBJ2-3; len: 14; v_gene: TRBV29-1; abundance: few; CDR3nt: TGCAGCGGTCGACAGGGGGCCTTCACAGATACGCAGTATTTT; CDR3aa: CSGRQGAFTDTQYF
d_gene: -; j_gene: TRBJ2-1; len: 17; v_gene: TRBV7-8; abundance: few; CDR3nt: TGTGCCAGCAGCTCTTACTTTTTTGGGGGGGCGGACAATGAGCAGTTCTTC; CDR3aa: CASSSYFFGGADNEQFF
d_gene: -; j_gene: TRBJ1-2; len: 15; v_gene: TRBV6-2/TRBV6-3; abundance: -; CDR3nt: TGTGCCAGCAGTTACTTATACGAGGGACGGTATGGCTACACCTTC; CDR3aa: CASSYLYEGRYGYTF
d_gene: -; j_gene: TRBJ2-1; len: 15; v_gene: TRBV6-2/TRBV6-3; abundance: -; CDR3nt: TGTGCCAGCAGCCCCCCGAGGCTCCGATACAATGAGCAGTTCTTC; CDR3aa: CASSPPRLRYNEQFF
d_gene: -; j_gene: TRBJ2-4; len: 17; v_gene: TRBV4-1; abundance: -; CDR3nt: TGCGCCAGCAGCCAGAGACCAGCAACCCCTTACCTAAACATTCAGTACTTC; CDR3aa: CASSQRPATPYLNIQYF
d_gene: -; j_gene: TRBJ1-5; len: 15; v_gene: TRBV20-1; abundance: few; CDR3nt: TGCAGTGCGAAGAGGGGGACCGGAGGCAATCAGCCCCAGCATTTT; CDR3aa: CSAKRGTGGNQPQHF
d_gene: -; j_gene: TRBJ1-4; len: 14; v_gene: TRBV7-2; abundance: few; CDR3nt: TGTGCCAGCAGCCAACTCGGGGCAGGCGAAAAACTGTTTTTT; CDR3aa: CASSQLGAGEKLFF
d_gene: TRBD1; j_gene: TRBJ1-3; len: 13; v_gene: TRBV30; abundance: few; CDR3nt: TGTGCCTGGAGTCGGACAGGGGGCAACACCATATATTTT; CDR3aa: CAWSRTGGNTIYF
d_gene: TRBD1; j_gene: TRBJ2-6; len: 16; v_gene: TRBV7-6; abundance: -; CDR3nt: TGTGCCAGCAGCGGGACAGTCGACTCTGGGGCCAACGTCCTGACTTTC; CDR3aa: CASSGTVDSGANVLTF
d_gene: -; j_gene: TRBJ2-3; len: 17; v_gene: TRBV11-2; abundance: -; CDR3nt: TGTGCCAGCAGCTCCGCTGATCTGTTACCTAGCACAGATACGCAGTATTTT; CDR3aa: CASSSADLLPSTDTQYF
d_gene: -; j_gene: TRBJ2-1; len: 17; v_gene: TRBV27; abundance: -; CDR3nt: TGTGCCAGCAGTCCCCAGCCCCGGGGTCCCGCGTCCGATGAGCAGTTCTTC; CDR3aa: CASSPQPRGPASDEQFF
d_gene: -; j_gene: TRBJ2-2; len: 14; v_gene: TRBV7-8; abundance: many; CDR3nt: TGTGCCAGCAGCGTGGGACTCCTCACCGGGGAGCTGTTTTTT; CDR3aa: CASSVGLLTGELFF
d_gene: -; j_gene: TRBJ2-1; len: 11; v_gene: TRBV29-1; abundance: -; CDR3nt: TGCAGCGTTGAAGGGCTCAATGAGCAGTTCTTC; CDR3aa: CSVEGLNEQFF
d_gene: TRBD2; j_gene: TRBJ2-3; len: 15; v_gene: TRBV7-2; abundance: few; CDR3nt: TGTGCCAGCAGCTGGGAGGGCCGAGGCACAGATACGCAGTATTTT; CDR3aa: CASSWEGRGTDTQYF
d_gene: TRBD1; j_gene: TRBJ2-5; len: 16; v_gene: TRBV28; abundance: few; CDR3nt: TGTGCCAGCAGTCGAGTCCGGGACAGGGGGCCAGAGACCCAGTACTTC; CDR3aa: CASSRVRDRGPETQYF
d_gene: -; j_gene: TRBJ1-2; len: 14; v_gene: TRBV4-1; abundance: few; CDR3nt: TGCGCCAGCAGCCCCCGACAGTCTGAGTATGGCTACACCTTC; CDR3aa: CASSPRQSEYGYTF
d_gene: -; j_gene: TRBJ2-3; len: 14; v_gene: TRBV29-1; abundance: -; CDR3nt: TGCAGCGTTGCTTTAGGCGGGACCACAGATACGCAGTATTTT; CDR3aa: CSVALGGTTDTQYF
d_gene: TRBD1; j_gene: TRBJ1-2; len: 14; v_gene: TRBV15; abundance: -; CDR3nt: TGTGCCACCAGCAGGGACAGGGGCCCGGACGGCTACACCTTC; CDR3aa: CATSRDRGPDGYTF
d_gene: TRBD2; j_gene: TRBJ2-7; len: 16; v_gene: TRBV28; abundance: -; CDR3nt: TGTGCCAGCACCCCGCTTGGGTCAGCGGGAGGGGGTGAGCAGTACTTC; CDR3aa: CASTPLGSAGGGEQYF
d_gene: -; j_gene: TRBJ1-6; len: 13; v_gene: TRBV30; abundance: few; CDR3nt: TGTGCCTGGAGGTCAGGGTCCTGGTCACCCCTCCACTTT; CDR3aa: CAWRSGSWSPLHF
d_gene: -; j_gene: TRBJ2-7; len: 11; v_gene: TRBV12-3/TRBV12-4; abundance: few; CDR3nt: TGTGCCAGCAGTGTACAGGGCGAGCAGTACTTC; CDR3aa: CASSVQGEQYF
d_gene: -; j_gene: TRBJ2-5; len: 16; v_gene: TRBV19; abundance: -; CDR3nt: TGTGCCAGTTCGAAAATAACGGGCAGGCCCCAAGAGACCCAGTACTTC; CDR3aa: CASSKITGRPQETQYF
d_gene: -; j_gene: TRBJ1-2; len: 13; v_gene: TRBV5-5; abundance: few; CDR3nt: TGTGCCAGCAGCCGAGGGGACGGCTATGGCTACACCTTC; CDR3aa: CASSRGDGYGYTF
d_gene: TRBD1; j_gene: TRBJ2-3; len: 15; v_gene: TRBV5-1; abundance: few; CDR3nt: TGCGCCAGCAGCGGACAGGGGGGCCGAACAGATACGCAGTATTTT; CDR3aa: CASSGQGGRTDTQYF
d_gene: TRBD1; j_gene: TRBJ2-1; len: 16; v_gene: TRBV7-2; abundance: many; CDR3nt: TGTGCCAGCAGCTTAGTGGGGACAGGGGGGCGGGATGAGCAGTTCTTC; CDR3aa: CASSLVGTGGRDEQFF
d_gene: TRBD2; j_gene: TRBJ2-4; len: 15; v_gene: TRBV6-1; abundance: -; CDR3nt: TGTGCCAGCAGTGAGGGAAGTAGCGGGGGGGACATTCAGTACTTC; CDR3aa: CASSEGSSGGDIQYF
d_gene: -; j_gene: TRBJ1-1; len: 13; v_gene: TRBV30; abundance: -; CDR3nt: TGTGCCTGGAGTCAACAGGGAGATACTGAAGCTTTCTTT; CDR3aa: CAWSQQGDTEAFF
d_gene: TRBD1; j_gene: TRBJ2-1; len: 15; v_gene: TRBV5-6; abundance: -; CDR3nt: TGTGCCAGCAGGTACAGGGGCGGATTCTACAATGAGCAGTTCTTC; CDR3aa: CASRYRGGFYNEQFF
d_gene: TRBD1; j_gene: TRBJ1-3; len: 15; v_gene: TRBV4-1; abundance: -; CDR3nt: TGCGCCAGCAGCCCCCCGGGACAGGGAGTTAACACCATATATTTT; CDR3aa: CASSPPGQGVNTIYF
d_gene: -; j_gene: TRBJ2-1; len: 17; v_gene: TRBV7-9; abundance: many; CDR3nt: TGTGCCAGCAGCTCTGGCCTTACTGCGCTTTCCTACAATGAGCAGTTCTTC; CDR3aa: CASSSGLTALSYNEQFF
d_gene: TRBD1; j_gene: TRBJ2-3; len: 15; v_gene: TRBV10-1; abundance: once; CDR3nt: TGCGCCAGCATTGGGACAGGGGCTAGCGCAGATACGCAGTATTTT; CDR3aa: CASIGTGASADTQYF
d_gene: TRBD2; j_gene: TRBJ2-2; len: 18; v_gene: TRBV27; abundance: -; CDR3nt: TGTGCCAGCAAGAACGTACCCCCATTCCGGGAGGGGGCCGGGGAGCTGTTTTTT; CDR3aa: CASKNVPPFREGAGELFF
d_gene: -; j_gene: TRBJ1-1; len: 15; v_gene: TRBV12-3/TRBV12-4; abundance: many; CDR3nt: TGTGCCAGCAGTCTAGACGGGACTAGGGGGACTGAAGCTTTCTTT; CDR3aa: CASSLDGTRGTEAFF
d_gene: -; j_gene: TRBJ1-1; len: 13; v_gene: TRBV7-2; abundance: -; CDR3nt: TGTGCCAGCGGGGAGGGGAAGGGCACTGAAGCTTTCTTT; CDR3aa: CASGEGKGTEAFF
d_gene: TRBD1; j_gene: TRBJ2-1; len: 16; v_gene: TRBV7-9; abundance: -; CDR3nt: TGTGCCAGCAGCCATACAGGGGGCTACTCCTACAATGAGCAGTTCTTC; CDR3aa: CASSHTGGYSYNEQFF
d_gene: -; j_gene: TRBJ1-1; len: 16; v_gene: TRBV14; abundance: many; CDR3nt: TGTGCCAGCAGCCTCTTGATGACGGCGTTGAACACTGAAGCTTTCTTT; CDR3aa: CASSLLMTALNTEAFF
d_gene: -; j_gene: TRBJ1-4; len: 14; v_gene: TRBV30; abundance: -; CDR3nt: TGTGCCTGCCCCGGGGGGGGATCTAATGAAAAACTGTTTTTT; CDR3aa: CACPGGGSNEKLFF
d_gene: -; j_gene: TRBJ1-2; len: 14; v_gene: TRBV15; abundance: -; CDR3nt: TGTGCCACCAGCAGAGAAAACGGGAACTATGGCTACACCTTC; CDR3aa: CATSRENGNYGYTF
d_gene: -; j_gene: TRBJ2-3; len: 15; v_gene: TRBV4-3; abundance: few; CDR3nt: TGCGCCAGCAGCCAAGATGGCAGGGGCACAGATACGCAGTATTTT; CDR3aa: CASSQDGRGTDTQYF